This TCR beta chain came from a study of Tregs in tolerant kidney transplant recipients. For the study at large: Related graft donors supplied nonmyeloablative bone marrow transplants, and mixed chimerism was transient.

The germline V gene encodes CDR1 MDHEN and CDR2 SYDVKM. This CDR3 contains 15 residues. V lost 5 bases and J lost 8; bases outside the gene matches: 7. TCRdb keeps only in-frame clones here, not all; method: immunoSEQ multiplex PCR. The sample has 95,000 to 120,000 clones; 90% are singletons. Study-wide results and caveats: Findings come from small patient numbers and require larger validation. Some patients' samples used different primers over time, so nucleotide sequences weren't comparable.

A word on this clone: The antigen is not known.

CD4+CD25+CD127- Tregs, CD4+CD25- non-Tregs, CD4 and CD8 cells were sorted. The V call is TRBV28, the J call TRBJ1-4; 11 bases agree with TRBD1. The sequence came from a human donor who received a combined kidney and bone marrow transplant. Sample: CD4+ T cells from blood, taken before the transplant. This CDR3 reads CASSLGTGGGEKLFF. In nucleotides, the CDR3 is TGTGCCAGCAGTCTAGGGACAGGGGGTGGGGAAAAACTGTTTTTT.